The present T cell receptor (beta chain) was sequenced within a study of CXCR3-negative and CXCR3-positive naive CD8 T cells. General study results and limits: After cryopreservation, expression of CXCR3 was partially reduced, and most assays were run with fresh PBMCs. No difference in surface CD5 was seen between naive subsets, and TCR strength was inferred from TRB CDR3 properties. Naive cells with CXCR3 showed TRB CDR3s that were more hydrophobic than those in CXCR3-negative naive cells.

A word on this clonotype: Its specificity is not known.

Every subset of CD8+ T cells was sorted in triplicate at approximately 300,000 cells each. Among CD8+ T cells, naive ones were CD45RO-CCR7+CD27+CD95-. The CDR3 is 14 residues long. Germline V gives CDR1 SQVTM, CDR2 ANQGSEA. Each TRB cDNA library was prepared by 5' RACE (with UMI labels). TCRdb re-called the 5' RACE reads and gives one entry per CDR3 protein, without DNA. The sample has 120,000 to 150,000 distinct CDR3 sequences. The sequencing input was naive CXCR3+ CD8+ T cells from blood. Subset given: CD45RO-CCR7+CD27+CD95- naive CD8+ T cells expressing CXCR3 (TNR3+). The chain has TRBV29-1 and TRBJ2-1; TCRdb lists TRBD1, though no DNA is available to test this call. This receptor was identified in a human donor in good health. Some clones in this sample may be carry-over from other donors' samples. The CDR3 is CSTHGGQNLNEQFF.